This entry lists 25 T cell receptor beta chains sequenced from one sample in a study of Graves' ophthalmopathy and Graves' hyperthyroidism. The sequenced template was RNA, covering the TCR beta CDR3 region. RT-PCR with HTBI primers came first, then second-round multiplex PCR. MiXCR, run by TCRdb on the multiplex PCR reads, gives a single entry per CDR3 protein. The data show 900,000 to 1,200,000 distinct CDR3 sequences, 35% to 40% seen once. The sample was peripheral blood or thyroid tissue (not recorded which). The receptors were sampled from an adult man with Graves' hyperthyroidism.

The V and J genes are TRBV29-1 and TRBJ2-7, with 12 bases matching TRBD1. V lost 5 bases to trimming and J lost 5 bases; unmatched junction nucleotides: 7. The CDR3 is 14 residues long. Germline CDR1 is SQVTM and CDR2 is ANQGSEA. The CDR3 sequence is CSVRDRGRENEQYF. The CDR3 coding sequence is TGCAGCGTTCGGGACAGGGGGCGCGAGAACGAGCAGTACTTC.

A note on this clonotype: One end of the junction fails to match germline, which may point to a read error. The gene calls are TRBV13 and TRBJ1-2; 7 bases line up with TRBD1. Germline values: CDR1 PRHDT, CDR2 FYEKMQ (reference sequence). The CDR3 has 19 residues. This CDR3 reads CVSSSWGDSRDSFNYGYTF. For the CDR3, the DNA is TGTGTCAGCAGCTCCTGGGGGGATAGCCGGGACAGCTTTAACTATGGCTACACCTTC.

The chain is built from TRBV2 and TRBJ2-3; 10 bases align to TRBD2. V lost 6 bases and J lost 2; bases outside the gene matches: 5. In germline, CDR1 is SNHLY, CDR2 FYNNEI. This CDR3 spans 15 amino acids. The CDR3 DNA sequence: TGTGCCAGCAGCAGAGCGGGAGGGCCCACAGATACGCAGTATTTT. Protein sequence: CASSRAGGPTDTQYF.

V usage is TRBV28 and J usage is TRBJ1-4, with TRBD1 matching 9 bases. From germline, CDR1 is MDHEN and CDR2 SYDVKM. V shed 6 bases and J 7 bases; nucleotides not matched to a gene: 6. This CDR3 contains 14 residues. The CDR3 loop reads CASRGQGRSEKLFF. CDR3 nucleotide sequence: TGTGCCAGCAGAGGACAGGGGAGGAGTGAAAAACTGTTTTTT.

The chain carries TRBV15 and TRBJ1-2; TRBD1 might be the D (5 bases). The V gene lost 2 bases and the J gene lost 7 bases, with 17 bases spanning the gap. This CDR3 is 15 amino acids long. Per germline, CDR1 LNHNV and CDR2 YYDKDF (reference sequence). This chain's CDR3 is CATSRLAGTLPGYTF. CDR3 coding DNA: TGTGCCACCAGCAGACTGGCGGGGACGCTTCCTGGCTACACCTTC.

This clonotype was seen more than once but under ten times. The chain combines TRBV6-5 with TRBJ1-5; no reliable D call. V dropped 0 bases and J dropped 4 bases, with 10 bases sitting between them. Per the germline V gene, CDR1 is MNHEY and CDR2 is SVGAGI. CDR3 size: 15 residues. DNA for the CDR3: TGTGCCAGCAGTTACTCGAGGGCAGAAAATCAGCCCCAGCATTTT. This encodes CASSYSRAENQPQHF.

This clonotype was counted only a few times. This chain connects TRBV20-1 to TRBJ1-1; TRBD1 matches at 10 bases. The CDR3 spans 11 residues. The ends lost 5 bases at V and 8 bases at J; junction bases unmatched: 2. Germline V CDR1 and CDR2: DFQATT, SNEGSKA (reference sequence). The CDR3 DNA is TGCAGTGCTCCGGACAGGGGGGAAGCTTTCTTT. Its protein is CSAPDRGEAFF.

This sequence joins TRBV12-3 or TRBV12-4 and TRBJ2-7; TRBD2 matches at 8 bases. The CDR3 runs to 15 residues. The V and J ends lost 5 bases and 7 bases, in that order; junction bases with no gene match: 13. The CDR3 bases are TGTGCCAGCAGTCAGACTGGCGGGGGGTCTGGGGAGCAGTACTTC. This sequence encodes CASSQTGGGSGEQYF.

V usage is TRBV28 and J usage is TRBJ1-2, with TRBD1 matching 8 bases. The CDR3 covers 13 residues. V lost 8 bases, J lost 5 bases, and 7 bases stayed unmatched. Looked up from germline, CDR1 is MDHEN and CDR2 is SYDVKM. DNA of the CDR3: TGTGCCAGCCATGCGACAGGGGATTATGGCTACACCTTC. The encoded protein is CASHATGDYGYTF.

J is TRBJ2-5 and V is TRBV28; D is undetermined. CDR3 length: 13 residues. Trimming removed 6 bases at V and 2 bases at J, with 10 bases between. Germline V lookup: CDR1 MDHEN, CDR2 SYDVKM. This CDR3 is CASSPLRQETQYF. The CDR3 DNA sequence: TGTGCCAGCAGCCCGTTACGTCAAGAGACCCAGTACTTC.

V gene TRBV25-1 combines with J gene TRBJ1-2; D perhaps matches TRBD1 (5 bases). The CDR3 spans 15 residues. V lost 4 bases, J lost 2 bases, and 14 bases lay in between. The V gene's germline CDR1 is MGHDK and CDR2 SYGVNS. The CDR3 DNA sequence: TGTGCCAGCAGTGGATGGGGCAGGAAGAACTATGGCTACACCTTC. It specifies CASSGWGRKNYGYTF.

This clonotype has ten or more counts. The chain uses TRBV2 and TRBJ2-7; 9 bases fit TRBD1. After removal of 6 bases from V and 6 bases from J, the junction contained 6 bases not matched to a gene. The CDR3 runs to 13 residues. The V gene's germline CDR1 is SNHLY and CDR2 FYNNEI. CDR3 region: CASRVGQGLEQYF. The CDR3, as DNA: TGTGCCAGCAGGGTGGGACAGGGACTCGAGCAGTACTTC. Combining the CDR3 with reference TRBV2 and TRBJ2-7 gives the whole variable domain EPEVTQTPSHQVTQMGQEVILRCVPISNHLYFYWYRQILGQKVEFLVSFYNNEISEKSEIFDDQFSVERPDGSNFTLKIRSTKLEDSAMYFCASRVGQGLEQYFGPGTRLTVT.

This clonotype was counted a few times. The chain links TRBV12-3 or TRBV12-4 to TRBJ1-2; D is possibly TRBD1 (5 bases). The CDR3 sequence is 15 residues long. V lost 3 bases, J lost 3 bases, and 14 bases lay in between. The CDR3 DNA follows: TGTGCCAGCAGTTTTGCGGGGCCCGATTACTATGGCTACACCTTC. Translated, it gives CASSFAGPDYYGYTF.

This clonotype came up a few times. The chain joins TRBV7-8 to TRBJ2-7; D not certain. This CDR3 has 14 residues. Germline CDR1 SGHVS, CDR2 FQNEAQ. The V and J ends lost 1 base and 7 bases respectively, with 14 bases between them. In DNA form, the CDR3 reads TGTGCCAGCAGCTTAGATTTTCGGTTCTCGGAGCAGTACTTC. Translating it yields CASSLDFRFSEQYF.

Worth noting for this clonotype: This could be a read error, since a much larger clone is one nucleotide away. The V and J genes are TRBV2 and TRBJ2-7; perhaps TRBD1 as D (6 bases). From germline, CDR1 is SNHLY and CDR2 FYNNEI. The CDR3 runs 13 residues. This chain's CDR3 is CAGSRDNLYEQYF. CDR3 nucleotides: TGTGCCGGCAGTCGGGACAACCTCTACGAGCAGTACTTC.

In its sample, this clonotype was seen once. A much larger clone is a single base away; this may be a read error. The V call is TRBV29-1, the J call TRBJ2-7, with a weak D call TRBD1 (7 bases). This CDR3 is built from 12 residues. V was cut by 6 bases and J by 3 bases, with 12 bases left in between. The germline gives CDR1 SQVTM, CDR2 ANQGSEA. The CDR3 here is CSVQGGHYEQYF. CDR3 in DNA: TGCAGCGTCCAGGGGGGCCACTACGAGCAGTACTTC.

The rearrangement joins TRBV20-1 to TRBJ2-7; D tentatively fits TRBD1 or TRBD2 (5 bases each). This CDR3 region has 14 residues. V was pared by 5 bases and J by 6 bases, with 20 bases between. CDR1 is DFQATT and CDR2 is SNEGSKA in the germline V gene (reference sequence). CDR3 sequence (DNA): TGCAGTGCTCTGACCCTCGAAGTTGGGGGCGAGCAGTACTTC. This translates into CSALTLEVGGEQYF.

V usage is TRBV3-1 and J usage is TRBJ1-6; TRBD1 agrees at 7 bases. CDR1 and CDR2 (germline): LGHDT, YNNKEL (reference sequence). CDR3 length: 16 residues. V was clipped by 3 bases and J by 7 bases; unmatched bases: 9. CDR3: CASSHPDRARNSPLHF. As DNA, the CDR3 is TGTGCCAGCAGCCACCCCGACAGGGCGCGGAATTCACCCCTCCACTTT. The full variable domain, its missing parts supplied by reference TRBV3-1 and TRBJ1-6, is DTAVSQTPKYLVTQMGNDKSIKCEQNLGHDTMYWYKQDSKKFLKIMFSYNNKELIINETVPNRFSPKSPDKAHLNLHINSLELGDSAVYFCASSHPDRARNSPLHFGNGTRLTVT.

The chain carries TRBV7-9 and TRBJ1-1, with D unclear. The CDR3 is made up of 13 amino acids. Trimming took 7 bases from V and 1 from J, leaving 10 bases between them. Looked up from germline, CDR1 is SEHNR and CDR2 is FQNEAQ (reference sequence). The CDR3 loop is CASNELRNTEAFF. CDR3 nucleotides: TGTGCCAGCAACGAACTTAGGAACACTGAAGCTTTCTTT.

The chain joins TRBV12-3 or TRBV12-4 to TRBJ2-2; D gene ambiguous. The V gene lost 6 bases and the J gene lost 3 bases, with 14 bases spanning the gap. The CDR3 has 15 residues. In DNA, the CDR3 is TGTGCCAGCAGACCCGGGCCTGAGGACACCGGGGAGCTGTTTTTT. It yields the protein CASRPGPEDTGELFF.

This clonotype was counted at least ten times. The chain combines TRBV19 with TRBJ1-1; D ambiguous. V was clipped by 3 bases and J by 7 bases, with 12 bases between them. The CDR3 has 13 amino acids. The germline CDR1 and CDR2 sequences are LNHDA and SQIVND (reference sequence). The CDR3 bases are TGTGCCAGTAGTATGTTTGGGCGCTTTGAAGCTTTCTTT. This codes for CASSMFGRFEAFF.

This clonotype is a singleton in its sample. The chain is built from TRBV7-2 and TRBJ2-7, with 10 bases lining up with TRBD1. Trimming cost V 11 bases and J 4 bases; bases outside gene matches: 11. The germline V gene encodes CDR1 SGHTA and CDR2 FQGNSA. The CDR3 totals 14 residues. The CDR3 region has the DNA TGTGCCTGGAGTGTCGGGACAGGGGATTACGAGCAGTACTTC. Protein: CAWSVGTGDYEQYF.

This clonotype has a count of ten or more. This chain links TRBV29-1 with TRBJ1-2; D is possibly TRBD1 (5 bases). There are 11 residues in the CDR3. The V and J ends lost 4 bases and 5 bases respectively, with 8 bases between them. Germline V gene data show CDR1 as SQVTM and CDR2 as ANQGSEA. DNA for the CDR3: TGCAGCGTTGCTAGGGGTTATGGCTACACCTTC. It encodes CSVARGYGYTF.

This clonotype has ten or more counts. The rearrangement links TRBV29-1 to TRBJ2-6; unclear D gene. V was cut by 1 base and J by 0 bases, with 10 bases left in between. The CDR3 contains 16 residues. Germline V lookup: CDR1 SQVTM, CDR2 ANQGSEA. Written as DNA, the CDR3 is TGCAGCGTTGAAGCAGGCTCCAACTCTGGGGCCAACGTCCTGACTTTC. Translated, it gives CSVEAGSNSGANVLTF.

Remarks on this clonotype: A read error may be the cause here, since a much bigger clone is one base away. The V call is TRBV2, the J call TRBJ2-7, with 7 bases lining up with TRBD1. With V trimmed by 7 bases and J by 5 bases, 2 bases remained unmatched. The CDR3 has 11 amino acids. The germline V gene encodes CDR1 SNHLY and CDR2 FYNNEI. The CDR3 bases are TGTGCCAGCAAACAGGGGCACGAGCAGTACTTC. It codes for CASKQGHEQYF. Drawing the rest from reference TRBV2 and TRBJ2-7, the complete variable domain is EPEVTQTPSHQVTQMGQEVILRCVPISNHLYFYWYRQILGQKVEFLVSFYNNEISEKSEIFDDQFSVERPDGSNFTLKIRSTKLEDSAMYFCASKQGHEQYFGPGTRLTVT.